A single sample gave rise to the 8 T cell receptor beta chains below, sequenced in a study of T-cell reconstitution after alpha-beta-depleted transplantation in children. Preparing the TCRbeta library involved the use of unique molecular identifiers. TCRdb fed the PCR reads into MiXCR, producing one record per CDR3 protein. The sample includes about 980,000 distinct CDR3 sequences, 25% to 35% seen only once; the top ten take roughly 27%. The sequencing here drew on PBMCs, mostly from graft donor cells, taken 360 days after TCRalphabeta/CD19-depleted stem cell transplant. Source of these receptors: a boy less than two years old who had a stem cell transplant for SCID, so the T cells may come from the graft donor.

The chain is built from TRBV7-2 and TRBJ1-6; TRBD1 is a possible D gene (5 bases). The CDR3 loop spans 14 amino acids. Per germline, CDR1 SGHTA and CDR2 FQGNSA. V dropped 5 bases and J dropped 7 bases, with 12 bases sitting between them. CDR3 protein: CASSRGTPNSPLHF. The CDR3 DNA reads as TGTGCCAGCAGCCGAGGGACCCCCAATTCACCCCTCCACTTT.

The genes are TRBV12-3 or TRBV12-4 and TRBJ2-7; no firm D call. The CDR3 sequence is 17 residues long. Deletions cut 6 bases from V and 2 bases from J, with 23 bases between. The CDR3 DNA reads TGTGCCAGCAGCCCACAGCTAGGTGTAGGCGGCACCTACGAGCAGTACTTC. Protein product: CASSPQLGVGGTYEQYF.

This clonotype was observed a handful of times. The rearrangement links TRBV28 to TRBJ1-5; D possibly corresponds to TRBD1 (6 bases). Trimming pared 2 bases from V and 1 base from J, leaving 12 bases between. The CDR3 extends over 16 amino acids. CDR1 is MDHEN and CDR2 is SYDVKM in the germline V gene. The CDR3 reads CASSLRGVGSNQPQHF. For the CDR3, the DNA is TGTGCCAGCAGTTTAAGGGGGGTAGGCAGCAATCAGCCCCAGCATTTT.

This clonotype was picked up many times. CDR3 sequence (DNA): TGTGCCAGCAGACACCGGACAGGGACAACCTACGAGCAGTACTTC. It is translated as CASRHRTGTTYEQYF. The chain couples TRBV7-3 to TRBJ2-7; 8 bases are a match to TRBD1. Germline-derived CDR1 and CDR2 are SGHTA and FQGTGA. The ends lost 6 bases at V and 2 bases at J; junction bases unmatched: 9. The CDR3 is made up of 15 amino acids.

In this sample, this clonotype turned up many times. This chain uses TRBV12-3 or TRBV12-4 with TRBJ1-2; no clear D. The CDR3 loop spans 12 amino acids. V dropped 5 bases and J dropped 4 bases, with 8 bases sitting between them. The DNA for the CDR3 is TGTGCCAGCAGTGGATCTCTCTATGGCTACACCTTC. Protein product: CASSGSLYGYTF.

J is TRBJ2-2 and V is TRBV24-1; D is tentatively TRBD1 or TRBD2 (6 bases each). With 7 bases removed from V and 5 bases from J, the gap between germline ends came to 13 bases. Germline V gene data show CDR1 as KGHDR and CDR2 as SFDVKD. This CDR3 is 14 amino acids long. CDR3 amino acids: CATRQGGRTGELFF. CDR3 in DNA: TGTGCCACCAGACAGGGAGGAAGGACCGGGGAGCTGTTTTTT.

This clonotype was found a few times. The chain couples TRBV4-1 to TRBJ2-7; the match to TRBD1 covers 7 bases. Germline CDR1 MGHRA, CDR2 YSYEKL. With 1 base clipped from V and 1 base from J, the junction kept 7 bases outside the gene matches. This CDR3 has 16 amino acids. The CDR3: CASSQGATGVSYEQYF. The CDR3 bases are TGCGCCAGCAGCCAAGGGGCTACAGGGGTATCCTACGAGCAGTACTTC.

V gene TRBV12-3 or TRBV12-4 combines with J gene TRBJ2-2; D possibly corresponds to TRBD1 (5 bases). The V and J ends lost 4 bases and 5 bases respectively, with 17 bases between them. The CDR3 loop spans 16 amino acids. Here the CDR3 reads CASSSQGFGFTGELFF. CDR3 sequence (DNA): TGTGCCAGCAGTTCCCAGGGTTTCGGTTTTACCGGGGAGCTGTTTTTT.